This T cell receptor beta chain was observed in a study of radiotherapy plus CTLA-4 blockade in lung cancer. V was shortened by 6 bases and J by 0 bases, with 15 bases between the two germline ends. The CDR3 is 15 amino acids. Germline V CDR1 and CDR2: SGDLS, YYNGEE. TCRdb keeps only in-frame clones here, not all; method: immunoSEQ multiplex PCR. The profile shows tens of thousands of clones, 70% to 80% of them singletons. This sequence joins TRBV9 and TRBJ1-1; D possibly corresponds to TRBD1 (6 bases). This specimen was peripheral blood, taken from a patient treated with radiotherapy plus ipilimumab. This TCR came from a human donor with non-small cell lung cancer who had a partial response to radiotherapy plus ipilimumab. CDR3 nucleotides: TGTGCCAGCACCACCGGGACACCCATGAACACTGAAGCTTTCTTT. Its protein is CASTTGTPMNTEAFF.